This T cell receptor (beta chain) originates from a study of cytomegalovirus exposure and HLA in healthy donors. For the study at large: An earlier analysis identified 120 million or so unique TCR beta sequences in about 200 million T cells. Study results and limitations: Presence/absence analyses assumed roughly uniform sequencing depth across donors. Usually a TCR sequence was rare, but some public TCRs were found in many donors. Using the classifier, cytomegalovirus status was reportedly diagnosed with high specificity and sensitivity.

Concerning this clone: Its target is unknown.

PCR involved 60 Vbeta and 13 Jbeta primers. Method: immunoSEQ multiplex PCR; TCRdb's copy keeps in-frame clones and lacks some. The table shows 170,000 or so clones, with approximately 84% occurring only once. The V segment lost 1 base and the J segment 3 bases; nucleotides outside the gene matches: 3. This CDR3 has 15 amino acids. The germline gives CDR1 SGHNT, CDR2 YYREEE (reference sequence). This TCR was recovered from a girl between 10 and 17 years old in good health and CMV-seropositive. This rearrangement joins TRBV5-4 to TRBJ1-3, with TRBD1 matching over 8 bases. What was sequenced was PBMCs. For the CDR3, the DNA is TGTGCCAGCAGCTTGCAGGGGGCTGGTGGAAACACCATATATTTT. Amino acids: CASSLQGAGGNTIYF.